A selection of T cell receptor beta chains follows, all from one sample in a study of cytomegalovirus exposure and HLA in healthy donors. Assay: immunoSEQ multiplex PCR; the TCRdb copy retains only in-frame clones and omits some. This listing includes tens of thousands of clones. Sequencing input: PBMCs. These receptors were collected from a man between 40 and 49 years old in good health and CMV-seronegative. Each CDR3 is given with its conserved first and last residue. Each record gives: D gene, V gene, CDR3 length, J gene, CDR3 protein, CDR3 DNA. D genes are given only for firm matches.

-	TRBV6-1	14	TRBJ2-7	CASSEFMEVYEQYF	TGTGCCAGCAGTGAATTTATGGAGGTCTACGAGCAGTACTTC
TRBD2	TRBV9	15	TRBJ2-5	CASSAGGSGGETQYF	TGTGCCAGCAGCGCGGGGGGAAGCGGGGGGGAGACCCAGTACTTC
-	TRBV29-1	12	TRBJ1-2	CSVNDKIYGYTF	TGCAGCGTGAACGACAAGATATATGGCTACACCTTC
-	TRBV6-5	15	TRBJ2-7	CASSYSRQGTYEQYF	TGTGCCAGCAGTTACTCGAGGCAGGGTACATACGAGCAGTACTTC
-	TRBV28	14	TRBJ2-1	CASSFSAARGEAFF	TGTGCCAGCAGTTTCTCGGCGGCGCGGGGCGAGGCGTTCTTC
TRBD1	TRBV6-5	16	TRBJ2-6	CASSWRQGTGANVLTF	TGTGCCAGCAGTTGGCGACAGGGAACTGGGGCCAACGTCCTGACTTTC
TRBD1	TRBV28	14	TRBJ2-2	CASSTGGITGELFF	TGTGCCAGCAGTACAGGGGGAATCACCGGGGAGCTGTTTTTT
TRBD1	TRBV5-1	16	TRBJ1-1	CASSLFGTGLNTEAFF	TGCGCCAGCAGCTTGTTCGGGACAGGGTTGAACACTGAAGCTTTCTTT
-	TRBV19	14	TRBJ1-3	CASREGVVGNTIYF	TGTGCCAGTAGAGAGGGGGTCGTTGGAAACACCATATATTTT
-	TRBV5-1	12	TRBJ1-2	CASSTFNYGYTF	TGCGCCAGCAGCACTTTTAACTATGGCTACACCTTC
TRBD1	TRBV29-1	12	TRBJ2-2	CSVAQGAGELFF	TGCAGCGTTGCACAGGGGGCCGGGGAGCTGTTTTTT
-	TRBV5-4	16	TRBJ1-6	CASSQSGLGDYSPLHF	TGTGCCAGCAGCCAATCAGGACTGGGGGACTATTCACCCCTCCACTTT
TRBD1	TRBV29-1	13	TRBJ1-1	CSVDEGQGTEAFF	TGCAGCGTTGATGAGGGACAGGGCACTGAAGCTTTCTTT
TRBD2	TRBV5-8	15	TRBJ2-7	CASDGASGGVYEQYF	TGTGCCAGCGACGGGGCTAGCGGGGGGGTCTACGAGCAGTACTTC
TRBD1	TRBV7-9	14	TRBJ1-6	CASSSDREDSPLHF	TGTGCCAGCAGCTCGGACAGGGAAGACTCACCCCTCCACTTT
-	TRBV13	17	TRBJ1-1	CASSLGLLGGVNTEAFF	TGTGCCAGCAGCTTAGGACTATTGGGGGGGGTGAACACTGAAGCTTTCTTT
-	TRBV7-3	14	TRBJ2-7	CASSSRDSTYEQYF	TGTGCCAGCAGCTCCCGGGACTCCACCTACGAGCAGTACTTC
TRBD1	TRBV7-9	14	TRBJ1-6	CASSPTGKDSPLHF	TGTGCCAGCAGCCCGACAGGGAAGGATTCACCCCTCCACTTT
TRBD1	TRBV5-1	16	TRBJ2-4	CASSLFSGGGENIQYF	TGCGCCAGCAGCTTGTTCTCAGGGGGCGGGGAAAACATTCAGTACTTC
TRBD1	TRBV6-6	14	TRBJ1-1	CASTPGQGFTEAFF	TGTGCCAGCACCCCGGGACAGGGTTTCACTGAAGCTTTCTTT
TRBD2	TRBV5-1	16	TRBJ2-5	CTSSLALAGGQETQYF	TGCACCAGCAGCTTGGCCTTAGCGGGGGGCCAAGAGACCCAGTACTTC
-	TRBV19	16	TRBJ1-3	CASSMEDPRRGNTIYF	TGTGCCAGTAGTATGGAGGATCCCCGAAGAGGAAACACCATATATTTT
TRBD1	TRBV7-2	15	TRBJ1-6	CASSSQGASNSPLHF	TGTGCCAGCAGCTCACAGGGGGCAAGCAATTCACCCCTCCACTTT
-	TRBV25-1	14	TRBJ2-5	CASSEPGDQETQYF	TGTGCCAGCAGTGAACCGGGGGACCAAGAGACCCAGTACTTC
-	TRBV5-1	13	TRBJ2-1	CASSLDSLNEQFF	TGCGCCAGCAGCTTGGATAGTCTAAATGAGCAGTTCTTC
-	TRBV30	14	TRBJ1-4	CAWSVPRGNEKLFF	TGTGCCTGGAGTGTACCCCGGGGAAATGAAAAACTGTTTTTT
-	TRBV5-4	15	TRBJ2-3	CASSLSYTSTDTQYF	TGTGCCAGCAGCTTGAGCTATACTAGCACAGATACGCAGTATTTT
TRBD1	TRBV28	14	TRBJ2-7	CASSLYGTGYEQYF	TGTGCCAGCAGTTTGTACGGGACAGGGTACGAGCAGTACTTC
-	TRBV7-8	14	TRBJ1-1	CASSQRRENTEAFF	TGTGCCAGCAGCCAGAGACGGGAGAACACTGAAGCTTTCTTT
TRBD2	TRBV30	18	TRBJ2-3	CALSEPQRASGGLDTQYF	TGTGCACTCAGCGAACCTCAGCGGGCTAGCGGGGGGTTAGATACGCAGTATTTT
-	TRBV30	14	TRBJ1-6	CAWSVKIGNSPLHF	TGTGCCTGGAGTGTTAAAATCGGGAATTCACCCCTCCACTTT